The entry below describes one TCR beta chain. Its specificity is not known. Unique-molecular-identifier-tagged TCR beta cDNA libraries were used. A single record per CDR3 protein comes from TCRdb applying MiXCR to the PCR reads. The table includes about 540,000 distinct CDR3 sequences, 30% to 40% detected once. This sample was included in a study of post-analysis software for immune sequencing data. There are 16 residues in the CDR3. V lost 1 base, J lost 2 bases, and 12 bases lay in between. Germline lookup yields CDR1 KGHSH and CDR2 LQKENI. Study observations and caveats: Compared with controls, patients had more of 4 to 6 TRBV segments, including TRBV5-6, TRBV5-1 and TRBV20-1.

This chain connects TRBV18 to TRBJ2-1; the D gene is possibly TRBD2 (5 bases). This receptor was identified in a girl between 2 and 17 years old with multiple sclerosis. Sequenced input: blood. For the CDR3, the DNA is TGTGCCAGCTCACCACAACTAGTGGGGACCTACAATGAGCAGTTCTTC. As protein: CASSPQLVGTYNEQFF.